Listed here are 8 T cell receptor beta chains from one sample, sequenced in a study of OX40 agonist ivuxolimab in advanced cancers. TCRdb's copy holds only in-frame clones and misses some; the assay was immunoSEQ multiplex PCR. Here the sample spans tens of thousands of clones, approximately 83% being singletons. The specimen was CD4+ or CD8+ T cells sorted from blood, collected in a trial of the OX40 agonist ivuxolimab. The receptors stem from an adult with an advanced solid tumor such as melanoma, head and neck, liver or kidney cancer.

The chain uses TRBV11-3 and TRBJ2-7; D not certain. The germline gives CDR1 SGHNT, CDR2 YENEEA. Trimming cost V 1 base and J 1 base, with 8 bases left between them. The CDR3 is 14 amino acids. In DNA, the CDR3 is TGTGCCAGCAGCTTAGTATCCGGGTCCTACGAGCAGTACTTC. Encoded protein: CASSLVSGSYEQYF.

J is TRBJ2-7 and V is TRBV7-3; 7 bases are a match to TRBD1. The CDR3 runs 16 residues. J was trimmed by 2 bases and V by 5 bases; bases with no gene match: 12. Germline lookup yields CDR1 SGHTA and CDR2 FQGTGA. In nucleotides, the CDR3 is TGTGCCAGCAGCCCTAGAAAGACAGGGCCCCCCTACGAGCAGTACTTC. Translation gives CASSPRKTGPPYEQYF.

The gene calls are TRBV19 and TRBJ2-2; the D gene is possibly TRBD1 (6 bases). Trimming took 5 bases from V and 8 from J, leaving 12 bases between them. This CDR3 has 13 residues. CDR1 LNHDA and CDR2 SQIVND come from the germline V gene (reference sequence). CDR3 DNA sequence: TGTGCCAGTAGTCCCCAGGGGCCGGGGGAGCTGTTTTTT. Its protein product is CASSPQGPGELFF.

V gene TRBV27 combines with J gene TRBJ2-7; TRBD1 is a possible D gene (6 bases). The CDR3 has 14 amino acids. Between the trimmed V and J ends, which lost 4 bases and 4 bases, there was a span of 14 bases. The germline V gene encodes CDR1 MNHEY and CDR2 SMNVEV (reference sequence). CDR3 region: CASSSRGARYEQYF. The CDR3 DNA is TGTGCCAGCAGTTCCAGGGGCGCGAGGTACGAGCAGTACTTC.

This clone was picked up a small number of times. The CDR3 coding sequence is TGTGCCAGCAGGGGACTAGCGGGAGTGGGGGAGCAGTACTTC. This translates into CASRGLAGVGEQYF. The rearrangement uses TRBV2 and TRBJ2-7, with 14 bases aligning to TRBD2. The J segment lost 7 bases and the V segment lost 6 bases, leaving 5 bases of the junction unmatched. The CDR3 is made up of 14 amino acids. Germline V lookup: CDR1 SNHLY, CDR2 FYNNEI.

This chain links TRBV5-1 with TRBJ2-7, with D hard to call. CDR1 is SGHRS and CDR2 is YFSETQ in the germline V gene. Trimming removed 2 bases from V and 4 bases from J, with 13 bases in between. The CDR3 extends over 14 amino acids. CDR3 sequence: CASSFTASAYEQYF. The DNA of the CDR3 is TGCGCCAGCAGCTTCACGGCATCCGCTTACGAGCAGTACTTC.

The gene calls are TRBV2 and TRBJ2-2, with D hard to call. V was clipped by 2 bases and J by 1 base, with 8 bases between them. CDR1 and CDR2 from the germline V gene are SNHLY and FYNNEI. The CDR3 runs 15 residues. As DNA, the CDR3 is TGTGCCAGCAGTGAATTCCAGGAGAACACCGGGGAGCTGTTTTTT. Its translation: CASSEFQENTGELFF.

The CDR3 is CASSPLGQEYNEQFF. The CDR3 DNA reads as TGTGCCAGCAGCCCCCTGGGACAGGAGTACAATGAGCAGTTCTTC. The chain uses TRBV11-2 and TRBJ2-1; 8 nucleotides agree with TRBD1. The CDR3 sequence is 15 residues long. Germline assignment: CDR1 SGHAT and CDR2 FQNNGV. The J segment lost 4 bases and the V segment lost 5 bases, leaving 7 bases of the junction unmatched. Looking up the rest from reference TRBV11-2 and TRBJ2-1 gives the full variable domain: EAGVAQSPRYKIIEKRQSVAFWCNPISGHATLYWYQQILGQGPKLLIQFQNNGVVDDSQLPKDRFSAERLKGVDSTLKIQPAKLEDSAVYLCASSPLGQEYNEQFFGPGTRLTVL.